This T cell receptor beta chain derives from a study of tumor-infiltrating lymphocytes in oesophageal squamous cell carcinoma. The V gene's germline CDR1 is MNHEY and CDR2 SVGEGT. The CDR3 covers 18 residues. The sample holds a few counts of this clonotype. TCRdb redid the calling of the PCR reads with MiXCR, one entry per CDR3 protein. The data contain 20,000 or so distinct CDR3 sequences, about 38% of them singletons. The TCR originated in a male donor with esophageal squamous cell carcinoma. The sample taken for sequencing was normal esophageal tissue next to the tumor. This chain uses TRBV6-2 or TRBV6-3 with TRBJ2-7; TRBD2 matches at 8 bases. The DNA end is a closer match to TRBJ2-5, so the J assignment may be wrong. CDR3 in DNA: TGTGCCAGCAGTTACTCTTCCGAGGCTAGCGGGCCGCAAGAGACCCAGTACTTC. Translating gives CASSYSSEASGPQETQYF.